This T cell receptor beta chain comes out of a study of Ad26.COV2.S vaccination and SARS-CoV-2 variants. CDR1 and CDR2 from the germline V gene are SGHDN and FVKESK. This CDR3 has 20 residues. V was clipped by 0 bases and J by 0 bases; unmatched bases: 12. Generated by immunoSEQ multiplex PCR, the TCRdb table keeps only in-frame clones and is missing some. The sample holds 400,000 to 450,000 clones, around 92% seen once. Documented treatment: about 20 received Ad26.COV2.S at low or high dose, single or two shots; about 5 received placebo; per-sample allocation not given. At day 63 after the first vaccine or placebo injection, samples were drawn.

This receptor was identified in a person aged 18 to 65 who received the Ad26.COV2.S COVID-19 vaccine or a placebo. V is TRBV14 and J is TRBJ1-4; 8 nucleotides line up with TRBD1. The specimen comprised peripheral blood, sampled in a trial of Ad26.COV2.S vaccine versus placebo. Written as DNA, the CDR3 is TGTGCCAGCAGCCAAGAGAGGAGCCCGGACAGGGACGCAACTAATGAAAAACTGTTTTTT. Its translation: CASSQERSPDRDATNEKLFF. The full variable domain, rest sourced from reference TRBV14 and TRBJ1-4, is EAGVTQFPSHSVIEKGQTVTLRCDPISGHDNLYWYRRVMGKEIKFLLHFVKESKQDESGMPNNRFLAERTGGTYSTLKVQPAELEDSGVYFCASSQERSPDRDATNEKLFFGSGTQLSVL.